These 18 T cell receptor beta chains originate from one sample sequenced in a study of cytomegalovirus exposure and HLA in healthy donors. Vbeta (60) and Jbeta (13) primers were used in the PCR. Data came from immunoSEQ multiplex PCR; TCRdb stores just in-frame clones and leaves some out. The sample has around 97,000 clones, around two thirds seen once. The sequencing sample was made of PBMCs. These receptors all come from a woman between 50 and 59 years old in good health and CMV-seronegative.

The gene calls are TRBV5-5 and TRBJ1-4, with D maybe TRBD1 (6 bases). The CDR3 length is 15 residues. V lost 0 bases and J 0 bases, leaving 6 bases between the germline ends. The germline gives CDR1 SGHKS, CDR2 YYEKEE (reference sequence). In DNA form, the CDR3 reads TGTGCCAGCAGCTTGGGGACAGCAACTAATGAAAAACTGTTTTTT. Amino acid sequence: CASSLGTATNEKLFF.

The CDR3 DNA follows: TGCGCCAGCAGCCAAGAACAGGACAGCTTAATTAACTATGGCTACACCTTC. As protein: CASSQEQDSLINYGYTF. The J gene is TRBJ1-2, the V gene TRBV4-3; possibly TRBD1 for D (6 bases). V lost 0 bases to trimming and J lost 1 base, with 15 bases between them. CDR3 size: 17 residues. Germline V gene data show CDR1 as LGHNA and CDR2 as YSLEER.

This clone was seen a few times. The CDR3 loop is CAWSKGQLTGELFF. The DNA for the CDR3 is TGTGCCTGGAGTAAGGGACAGCTAACCGGGGAGCTGTTTTTT. V is TRBV30 and J is TRBJ2-2; 7 bases agree with TRBD1. Germline loops: CDR1 GTSNPN, CDR2 SVGIG (reference sequence). The V gene end was trimmed by 2 bases and the J gene end by 5 bases; junction bases not matched to a gene: 5. The CDR3 runs to 14 residues.

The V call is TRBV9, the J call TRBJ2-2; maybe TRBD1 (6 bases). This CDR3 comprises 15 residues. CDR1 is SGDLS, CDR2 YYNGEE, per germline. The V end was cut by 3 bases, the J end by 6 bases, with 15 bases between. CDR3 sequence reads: CASSGTTGLPGELFF. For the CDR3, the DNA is TGTGCCAGCAGCGGTACGACAGGCCTACCCGGGGAGCTGTTTTTT.

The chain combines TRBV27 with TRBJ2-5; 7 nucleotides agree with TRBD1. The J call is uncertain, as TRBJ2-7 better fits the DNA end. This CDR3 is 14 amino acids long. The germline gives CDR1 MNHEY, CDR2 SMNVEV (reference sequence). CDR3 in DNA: TGTGCCAGCAGTCCCGGGACAGAACTCTACGAGCAGTACTTC. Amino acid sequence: CASSPGTELYEQYF.

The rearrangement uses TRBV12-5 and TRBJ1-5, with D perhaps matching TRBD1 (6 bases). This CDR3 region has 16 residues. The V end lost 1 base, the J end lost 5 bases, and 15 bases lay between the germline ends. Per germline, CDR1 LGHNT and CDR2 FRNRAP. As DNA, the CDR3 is TGTGCTAGTGGTTTGGACTTATGGCAGGGGCATCAGCCCCAGCATTTT. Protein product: CASGLDLWQGHQPQHF.

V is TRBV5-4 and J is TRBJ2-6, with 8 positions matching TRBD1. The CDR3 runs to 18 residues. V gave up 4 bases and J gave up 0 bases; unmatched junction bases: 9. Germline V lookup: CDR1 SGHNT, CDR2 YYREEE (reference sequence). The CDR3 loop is CASSAQGGRSSGANVLTF. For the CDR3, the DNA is TGTGCCAGCAGCGCACAGGGGGGCAGGAGCTCTGGGGCCAACGTCCTGACTTTC. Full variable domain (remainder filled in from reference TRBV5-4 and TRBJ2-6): ETGVTQSPTHLIKTRGQQVTLRCSSQSGHNTVSWYQQALGQGPQFIFQYYREEENGRGNFPPRFSGLQFPNYSSELNVNALELDDSALYLCASSAQGGRSSGANVLTFGAGSRLTVL.

CDR3 coding DNA: TGTGCCAGCTCACCACTCGAAGGACAGGGGGTTAGGACCCACGAGCAGTACTTC. Translated, it gives CASSPLEGQGVRTHEQYF. The genes are TRBV18 and TRBJ2-7; 10 nucleotides agree with TRBD1. Germline values: CDR1 KGHSH, CDR2 LQKENI. Unmatched junction bases numbered 14, after V lost 1 base and J lost 5 bases. CDR3 length: 18 amino acids. The entire variable domain, with the rest obtained from reference TRBV18 and TRBJ2-7, is as follows: NAGVMQNPRHLVRRRGQEARLRCSPMKGHSHVYWYRQLPEEGLKFMVYLQKENIIDESGMPKERFSAEFPKEGPSILRIQQVVRGDSAAYFCASSPLEGQGVRTHEQYFGPGTRLTVT.

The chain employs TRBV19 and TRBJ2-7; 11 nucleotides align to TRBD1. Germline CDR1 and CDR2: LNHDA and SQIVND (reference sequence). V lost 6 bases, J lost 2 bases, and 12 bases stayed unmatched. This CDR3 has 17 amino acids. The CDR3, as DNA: TGTGCCAGTAGCCTCAGGGGGGGACAGGGGGTCACCTACGAGCAGTACTTC. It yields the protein CASSLRGGQGVTYEQYF.

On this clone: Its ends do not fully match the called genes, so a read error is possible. The CDR3 sequence is CASRTSGRVEHRGAVF. The CDR3 DNA reads as TGTGCCAGCCGGACTAGCGGGAGAGTAGAACACCGGGGAGCTGTTTTT. The chain recombines TRBV10-3 with TRBJ2-2; 13 positions agree with TRBD2. The V gene's germline CDR1 is ENHRY and CDR2 SYGVKD. This CDR3 comprises 16 residues.

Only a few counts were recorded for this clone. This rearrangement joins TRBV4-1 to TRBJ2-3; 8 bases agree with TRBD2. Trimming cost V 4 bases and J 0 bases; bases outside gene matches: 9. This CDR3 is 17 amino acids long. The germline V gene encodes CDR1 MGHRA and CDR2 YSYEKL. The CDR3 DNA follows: TGCGCCAGCAGCCGCCTCAATAGCGGGGCGAGCACAGATACGCAGTATTTT. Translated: CASSRLNSGASTDTQYF.

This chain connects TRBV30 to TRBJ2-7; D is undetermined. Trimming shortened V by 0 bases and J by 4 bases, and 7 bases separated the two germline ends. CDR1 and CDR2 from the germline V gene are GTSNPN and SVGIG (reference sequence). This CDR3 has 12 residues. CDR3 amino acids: CAWSVLMYEQYF. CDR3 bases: TGTGCCTGGAGTGTACTCATGTACGAGCAGTACTTC. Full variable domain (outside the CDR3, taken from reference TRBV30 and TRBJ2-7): SQTIHQWPATLVQPVGSPLSLECTVEGTSNPNLYWYRQAAGRGLQLLFYSVGIGQISSEVPQNLSASRPQDRQFILSSKKLLLSDSGFYLCAWSVLMYEQYFGPGTRLTVT.

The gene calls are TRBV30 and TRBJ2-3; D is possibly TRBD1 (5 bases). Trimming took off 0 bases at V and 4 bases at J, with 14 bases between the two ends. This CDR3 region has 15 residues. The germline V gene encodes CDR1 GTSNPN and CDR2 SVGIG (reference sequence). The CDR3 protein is CAWSVGQQGPDTQYF. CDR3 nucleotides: TGTGCCTGGAGTGTAGGGCAGCAGGGCCCAGATACGCAGTATTTT.

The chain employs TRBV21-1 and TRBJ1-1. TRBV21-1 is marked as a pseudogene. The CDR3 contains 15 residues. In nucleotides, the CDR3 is TGTGCCAGCATTCCGATAGTGTACCAGAACACTGAAGCTTTCTTT. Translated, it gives CASIPIVYQNTEAFF.

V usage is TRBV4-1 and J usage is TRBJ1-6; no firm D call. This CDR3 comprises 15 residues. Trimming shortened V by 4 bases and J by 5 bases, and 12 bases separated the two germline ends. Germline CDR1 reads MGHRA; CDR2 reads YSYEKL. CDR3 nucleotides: TGCGCCAGCAGCCCCGGGAGTTTGGATAATTCACCCCTCCACTTT. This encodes CASSPGSLDNSPLHF.

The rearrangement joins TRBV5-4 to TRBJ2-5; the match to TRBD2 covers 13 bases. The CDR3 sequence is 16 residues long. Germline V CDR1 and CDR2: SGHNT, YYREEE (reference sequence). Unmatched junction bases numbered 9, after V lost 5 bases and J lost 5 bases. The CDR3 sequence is CASRRTSGGAGETQYF. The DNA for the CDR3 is TGTGCCAGCAGACGAACTAGCGGGGGGGCCGGCGAGACCCAGTACTTC. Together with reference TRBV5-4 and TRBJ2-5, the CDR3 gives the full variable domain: ETGVTQSPTHLIKTRGQQVTLRCSSQSGHNTVSWYQQALGQGPQFIFQYYREEENGRGNFPPRFSGLQFPNYSSELNVNALELDDSALYLCASRRTSGGAGETQYFGPGTRLLVL.

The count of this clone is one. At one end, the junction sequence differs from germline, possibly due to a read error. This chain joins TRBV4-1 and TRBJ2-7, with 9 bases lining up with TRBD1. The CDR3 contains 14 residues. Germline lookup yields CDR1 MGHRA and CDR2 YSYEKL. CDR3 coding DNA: TGCGCCAGCAGCTCCGGGACAGGGACGTACGAGCGGTACTTC. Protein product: CASSSGTGTYERYF.

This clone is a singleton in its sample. The CDR3 region is CASRMAGETGELFF. CDR3 sequence (DNA): TGCGCCAGCAGGATGGCAGGGGAGACCGGGGAGCTGTTTTTT. This chain joins TRBV5-1 and TRBJ2-2; TRBD1 is a possible D gene (6 bases). Germline V gene data show CDR1 as SGHRS and CDR2 as YFSETQ. The CDR3 extends over 14 amino acids. Trimming removed 5 bases at V and 5 bases at J, with 13 bases between.